This entry features one T cell receptor beta chain sequence. This entry is derived from a study of T cells in tumors and immune-related adverse events. Repertoires were generated with immunoSEQ multiplex PCR, while TCRdb's copy carries only in-frame clones and drops some. The sample records about 22,000 clones, over 80% being singletons. The source of this sequence is a female donor with metastatic renal cell carcinoma. The sequencing used lymph node tissue, collected from a patient treated with anti-PD-1 therapy.

Here the CDR3 DNA reads TGTGCCAGCAGCGGAGATCGGACAGGAATTGGGGAGACCCAGTACTTC. Amino acids: CASSGDRTGIGETQYF. The genes are TRBV9 and TRBJ2-5; 7 bases map to TRBD1. The CDR3 has 16 residues. V trimming: 3 bases; J trimming: 5 bases; junction bases outside the gene matches: 13. From germline, CDR1 is SGDLS and CDR2 YYNGEE.